What follows is one T cell receptor beta chain and its context. This clone was recorded once. Its antigen is currently not known. Base qualities were left out, and no much larger clone turns up one base away. Using the deep immunoSEQ assay, TCR CDR3 regions were amplified from genomic DNA by multiplex PCR. Extracted genomic DNA from each cell subset was distributed evenly across all wells of several immunoSEQ 96-well plates, and each plate was treated as a replicate. For sorted subsets, around 200 ng genomic DNA, equal to 30,000 to 35,000 T cell genomes, was loaded into each replicate PCR. The purified libraries were quantified using a Qubit 3.0 fluorometer, sized with a Bioanalyzer 2100, and then quantified again using the KAPA Library Quantification kit. Every immunoSEQ 96-well plate was sequenced on a separate single-read 150-cycle Illumina NextSeq 550 flow cell. The published analysis was carried out like this. Because the immunoSEQ output included only junctional sequences and no quality scores, the filtering could not be the same as the filtering used for full-length reads. Sequences were annotated with PyIR, a Python wrapper for IgBLAST v1.9, and V/J genes and CDR3 were assigned using IMGT germline references. Any read was removed if the V/J assignment was weak (E-value above 1e-6), the CDR3 was missing, or the read contained stop codons, out-of-frame junctions, or ambiguous translated residues. A V3J clonotype was defined by an identical inferred V gene, J gene, and CDR3 amino acid sequence. Percentage overlap between repertoires was computed as shared unique clonotypes divided by the size of the smaller repertoire. Richness of each repertoire was evaluated using RTK rarefaction, the Chao1 estimator, and Recon v2.1 estimates of unobserved clonotypes. Generation probabilities were computed with OLGA for all TCRbeta clonotypes obtained by the gDNA method from several donors. As stored in TCRdb, this immuneACCESS dataset retains in-frame rearrangements with V and J assigned. A fraction of the clones does not appear; measured against another copy, unresolved V genes explain less than half of the discrepancy, and the remainder lacks a known reason. V and J calls and clone size are copied from that table; D and trimming were computed from the DNA. Across this sample there are roughly 1,500,000 clones, with approximately 98% seen only once. Roughly 0.42% of the sample goes to the ten largest clones.

The record originates from a study of shared clonotypes between healthy human individuals (dated by TCRdb to between 2020 and 2021). A note on the overall study: Two women and a few men aged 18 to 49 years were included in the cohort. For each donor, CD4 naive and CD4 memory were each run on three plates, CD8 naive on two plates, and CD8 memory on one plate. The study deeply sequenced blood TCR repertoires of roughly five healthy adults to estimate repertoire size and the extent of clonotype sharing between individuals. Libraries were prepared and TCR repertoires were sequenced by different laboratories using diverse techniques, in order to increase sequencing depth and limit assay-specific biases. Leukapheresis yielded between about 0.85 and 10 billion PBMCs per donor. Here is what the overall study found, with its caveats: Based on pairwise subsampling, the degree of clonotype sharing among donors was expected to be affected by sequencing depth. Because the study included a small number of donors, the genetic and exposure-history diversity represented was limited. About 4.5% of naive CD4, approximately 3.7% of naive CD8, approximately 2% of memory CD4, and 0.4% of memory CD8 clonotypes were shared across several donors. Estimated clonotype richness was generally larger for naive than for memory subsets. Compared with non-shared clonotypes, the clonotypes found in all four sorted-subset donors had higher generation probabilities. Sampling was restricted to blood, and TCR repertoires in tissues likely differ from the TCR repertoires found in blood. Even with the large sequencing depth, rarefaction of the sorted-subset datasets indicated that sequencing was incomplete.

CDR1 and CDR2, per the germline V gene, are MDHEN and SYDVKM. Trimming removed 5 bases from V and 0 bases from J, leaving 13 bases between the germline ends. Inclusive of the bounding cysteine and phenylalanine, the CDR3 is 15 residues long. The read is trimmed to its CDR3 DNA, 45 bases read in frame from base 1. Healthy HIV-negative adults with no recently reported acute infections or vaccinations were included as donors. Every donor was a Caucasian adult living in Nashville, Tennessee, USA. Magnetic negative selection was used to enrich CD4+ T cells, after which naive cells were positively selected on CD45RA and the negative fraction became the memory subset. After blood collection by leukapheresis, PBMCs were isolated using Ficoll-Histopaque density gradient centrifugation and then cryopreserved in the vapor phase of liquid nitrogen. Analytical flow cytometry was used to check the purity and quantity of each magnetically sorted T cell population. Genomic DNA was isolated from every sorted fraction and measured by UV absorbance on a Nanodrop 2000c.

The origin of this receptor is a man aged 25 to 45 in good health. Recombination linked TRBV28 to TRBJ1-1; no D gene call is confident. The sequenced material came from naive CD4+ T cells sorted from blood. What the cell subset or site label conveys for this sample: CD45RA+ positively selected. CDR3 protein: CASSVPGGMNTEAFF. DNA sequence: TGTGCCAGCAGTGTCCCCGGTGGGATGAACACTGAAGCTTTCTTT.